These T cell receptor beta chains were read from a single sample in a study of CD8+ T cells in alopecia areata. Produced via immunoSEQ multiplex PCR; TCRdb's table is partial and in-frame only. This sample carries about 64,000 clones, about 44% of them seen once, and the ten largest clones take roughly half. Sequencing was performed on NKG2D-low CD8+ T cells sorted from blood. The receptors stem from a human donor with alopecia areata. CDR3s include the opening cysteine and the closing phenylalanine or tryptophan. A D gene is named only where the DNA matches it firmly. Size is omitted from some rows. Given values are once, few, many or a class for expanded clones.

d_gene,j_gene,v_gene,abundance,CDR3aa,CDR3nt
-,TRBJ2-2,TRBV29-1,many,CSVVTGPGELFF,TGCAGCGTTGTGACAGGCCCCGGGGAGCTGTTTTTT
TRBD1,TRBJ2-7,TRBV14,-,CASSSRQGVYEQYF,TGTGCCAGCAGCTCGCGACAGGGGGTCTACGAGCAGTACTTC
TRBD1,TRBJ1-5,TRBV30,once,CAWSVGQGDQPQHF,TGTGCCTGGAGTGTGGGACAGGGTGATCAGCCCCAGCATTTT
TRBD1,TRBJ1-1,TRBV27,few,CASSSLLGQGVAFF,TGTGCCAGCAGTTCCCTCCTTGGACAGGGTGTAGCTTTCTTT
TRBD2,TRBJ2-7,TRBV9,-,CASSVDNGRGEQYF,TGTGCCAGCAGCGTAGATAACGGGAGGGGCGAGCAGTACTTC
TRBD1,TRBJ2-2,TRBV29-1,few,CSVARDRGRAGELFF,TGCAGCGTTGCCCGGGACAGGGGGCGAGCCGGGGAGCTGTTTTTT
-,TRBJ2-7,TRBV9,-,CASSVASSLSEQYF,TGTGCCAGCAGCGTAGCGAGTAGTTTGAGCGAGCAGTACTTC
-,TRBJ1-6,TRBV5-1,-,CASSLGSREYYNSPLHF,TGCGCCAGCAGCTTGGGAAGCCGGGAGTACTATAATTCACCCCTCCACTTT
TRBD2,TRBJ2-7,TRBV7-9,few,CASSLVSGGPYEQYF,TGTGCCAGCAGCTTAGTGAGCGGGGGACCTTACGAGCAGTACTTC
-,TRBJ2-1,TRBV28,few,CASGRDYNEQFF,TGTGCCAGCGGGCGGGACTACAATGAGCAGTTCTTC
-,TRBJ1-1,TRBV29-1,-,CSVDEAQGMNTEAFF,TGCAGCGTTGATGAGGCCCAGGGCATGAACACTGAAGCTTTCTTT
-,TRBJ2-7,TRBV9,-,CASSLNGAEQYF,TGTGCCAGCAGCTTAAACGGGGCCGAGCAGTACTTC
-,TRBJ2-7,TRBV29-1,-,CSVEEGLTYEQYF,TGCAGCGTTGAAGAAGGATTGACCTACGAGCAGTACTTC
-,TRBJ1-1,TRBV20-1,-,CSAVSHHEAFF,TGCAGTGCCGTATCCCACCATGAAGCTTTCTTT
-,TRBJ1-2,TRBV29-1,-,CSALLRSGYTF,TGCAGCGCCCTGTTGCGATCTGGCTACACCTTC
-,TRBJ2-3,TRBV2,-,CASKPSGGTDTQYF,TGTGCCAGCAAGCCGTCCGGGGGCACAGATACGCAGTATTTT
TRBD2,TRBJ2-1,TRBV29-1,-,CSAPGLAGGRTYNEQFF,TGCAGCGCTCCGGGACTAGCGGGGGGACGCACCTACAATGAGCAGTTCTTC
-,TRBJ1-5,TRBV30,-,CAWSVGTQGNQPQHF,TGTGCCTGGAGTGTAGGCACCCAAGGGAATCAGCCCCAGCATTTT
-,TRBJ2-3,TRBV5-1,once,CASGPRLGGIDTQYF,TGCGCCAGCGGACCCAGACTAGGGGGCATAGATACGCAGTATTTT
-,TRBJ2-7,TRBV2,few,CASGGPYEQYF,TGTGCCAGCGGGGGGCCCTACGAGCAGTACTTC
-,TRBJ1-1,TRBV21-1,many,CASSKSKRQNTEAFF,TGTGCCAGCAGCAAATCGAAACGCCAGAACACTGAAGCTTTCTTT
-,TRBJ2-7,TRBV2,-,CASSEMSAGGYEQYF,TGTGCCAGCAGTGAAATGAGCGCTGGGGGCTACGAGCAGTACTTC
-,TRBJ2-7,TRBV7-9,-,CASSPRLTPYEQYF,TGTGCCAGCAGCCCCAGACTGACACCTTACGAGCAGTACTTC
-,TRBJ2-1,TRBV4-3,-,CASSQGMGPYNEQFF,TGCGCCAGCAGCCAGGGAATGGGGCCTTACAATGAGCAGTTCTTC
-,TRBJ2-1,TRBV6-5,few,CASNNLYNEQFF,TGTGCCAGCAACAATCTCTACAATGAGCAGTTCTTC
-,TRBJ2-5,TRBV9,-,CASSSSRGIAAETQYF,TGTGCCAGCAGCTCGAGTAGGGGGATAGCTGCGGAGACCCAGTACTTC
-,TRBJ2-1,TRBV27,-,CASRGYNEQFF,TGTGCCAGCAGGGGATACAATGAGCAGTTCTTC
-,TRBJ2-7,TRBV6-6,few,CASSASGDNSYEQYF,TGTGCCAGCAGTGCCTCAGGGGATAACTCCTACGAGCAGTACTTC
-,TRBJ2-7,TRBV7-6,-,CASSFSPSYEQYF,TGTGCCAGCAGCTTTTCCCCTTCTTACGAGCAGTACTTC
-,TRBJ2-3,TRBV6-5,few,CASSSFLADTQYF,TGTGCCAGCAGCTCGTTCCTGGCAGATACGCAGTATTTT
-,TRBJ1-1,TRBV2,-,CARIQEGGEAFF,TGTGCCAGGATACAGGAGGGGGGAGAAGCTTTCTTT
-,TRBJ2-1,TRBV27,-,CASSFAARSYNEQFF,TGTGCCAGCAGTTTCGCAGCGCGCTCCTACAATGAGCAGTTCTTC
-,TRBJ2-5,TRBV29-1,-,CSVVALGWETQYF,TGCAGCGTAGTAGCCTTAGGGTGGGAGACCCAGTACTTC
-,TRBJ1-2,TRBV7-2,few,CASTLIELNGYTF,TGTGCCAGCACCCTGATCGAACTCAATGGCTACACCTTC
-,TRBJ2-2,TRBV5-4,-,CASSLIQGNTGELFF,TGTGCCAGCAGCTTGATACAGGGGAACACCGGGGAGCTGTTTTTT
-,TRBJ2-5,TRBV7-9,-,CASSRPPGRIQETQYF,TGTGCCAGCAGCCGACCGCCAGGACGGATTCAAGAGACCCAGTACTTC
-,TRBJ1-1,TRBV19,few,CAVTASMNTEAFF,TGTGCCGTGACAGCTTCGATGAACACTGAAGCTTTCTTT
TRBD2,TRBJ2-1,TRBV27,-,CASSYSGTVYEQFF,TGTGCCAGCAGTTATAGCGGGACGGTATATGAGCAGTTCTTC
-,TRBJ2-7,TRBV4-3,-,CASSSGLRSYEQYF,TGCGCCAGCAGCTCGGGCCTAAGGAGTTACGAGCAGTACTTC
-,TRBJ2-7,TRBV27,few,CASSLYYGDEQYF,TGTGCCAGCAGTTTATATTACGGGGACGAGCAGTACTTC
-,TRBJ2-7,TRBV13,few,CASSLGSRTYEQYF,TGTGCCAGCAGCTTAGGATCGAGGACCTACGAGCAGTACTTC
-,TRBJ1-1,TRBV29-1,few,CSVEGGVGTEAFF,TGCAGCGTTGAAGGAGGGGTCGGCACTGAAGCTTTCTTT
-,TRBJ1-2,TRBV28,many,CASSFFDTTYGYTF,TGTGCCAGCAGTTTTTTTGACACCACCTATGGCTACACCTTC
-,TRBJ1-2,TRBV28,-,CASSRAQVQYGYTF,TGTGCCAGCAGCCGTGCCCAGGTCCAGTATGGCTACACCTTC
-,TRBJ1-5,TRBV2,few,CASSVWRNNQPQHF,TGTGCCAGCAGTGTCTGGAGAAACAATCAGCCCCAGCATTTT
-,TRBJ2-5,TRBV9,-,CASSSSISLRETQYF,TGTGCCAGCAGCTCTTCCATTTCTCTACGGGAGACCCAGTACTTC